The entry below gives a single TCR beta chain sequence along with its context. No antigen is known for it. The length of the CDR3 is 13 residues. V was cut by 5 bases and J by 2 bases, with 9 bases left in between. Germline V lookup: CDR1 LNHDA, CDR2 SQIVND (reference sequence). The record originates from a study of blood T cells in healthy people across ages. Study-wide context: Per two T cells, about one barcoded beta molecule was captured through template switching. Study-wide points: Per million T cells, the diversity of TCR beta decreased roughly linearly as age advanced.

Primers used in a second PCR of about 7 to 12 cycles were a sample-barcoded 5' primer and a J-beta primer mix. Template switching added a 12-random-nucleotide identifier to every cDNA molecule. From the 5' RACE reads, TCRdb called clonotypes with MiXCR, one entry per CDR3 protein. The sample has approximately 830,000 distinct CDR3 sequences, under 80% seen once. The rearrangement joins TRBV19 to TRBJ1-1, with D perhaps matching TRBD1 (5 bases). Material: blood. The receptor's source is a man aged 30 to 39 in good health. CDR3 in DNA: TGTGCCAGTAGTCAGACAGCCAACACTGAAGCTTTCTTT. Translating it yields CASSQTANTEAFF.